Shown below are 12 T cell receptor beta chains from a single sample sequenced in a study of blood T cell repertoires in COVID-19. TCRdb keeps only in-frame clones here, not all; method: immunoSEQ multiplex PCR. The sample includes over 150,000 clones, approximately 89% of them seen just once. Sequencing was done on a sample of PBMCs or T cells enriched from blood (not recorded which). The receptors were sampled from a man aged 35 to 55 who had recovered from COVID-19.

This chain joins TRBV28 and TRBJ2-3; the D gene is possibly TRBD2 (6 bases). CDR1 is MDHEN, CDR2 SYDVKM, per germline. The ends were cut back, 5 bases at V and 8 bases at J, with 23 bases in the middle. The CDR3 spans 16 residues. The chain's CDR3 is CASSPGTDYLRGTQYF. The CDR3 region has the DNA TGTGCCAGCAGTCCCGGGACGGACTATCTGCGCGGTACGCAGTATTTT.

CDR3 DNA sequence: TGTGCCACCAGGCAGGGACTAGCGGGAGGTAACACCGGGGAGCTGTTTTTT. It translates to CATRQGLAGGNTGELFF. This chain links TRBV15 with TRBJ2-2; 15 nucleotides line up with TRBD2. V lost 6 bases to trimming and J lost 2 bases; unmatched junction nucleotides: 4. The CDR3 contains 17 residues. Germline-derived CDR1 and CDR2 are LNHNV and YYDKDF (reference sequence).

This CDR3 is CASSLEASMKQFF. The CDR3 nucleotides read TGTGCCAGCAGCTTAGAAGCATCAATGAAGCAGTTCTTC. The rearrangement uses TRBV7-2 and TRBJ2-1; D gene uncertain. CDR3 length: 13 residues. The V end was cut by 1 base, the J end by 11 bases, with 12 bases between. Germline loops: CDR1 SGHTA, CDR2 FQGNSA. Full variable domain (rest looked up from reference TRBV7-2 and TRBJ2-1): GAGVSQSPSNKVTEKGKDVELRCDPISGHTALYWYRQSLGQGLEFLIYFQGNSAPDKSGLPSDRFSAERTGGSVSTLTIQRTQQEDSAVYLCASSLEASMKQFFGPGTRLTVL.

The rearrangement joins TRBV5-1 to TRBJ2-2; perhaps TRBD1 as D (5 bases). Germline V gene data show CDR1 as SGHRS and CDR2 as YFSETQ. V shed 4 bases and J shed 0 bases, with 28 bases lying between them. This CDR3 comprises 21 residues. The CDR3 reads CASSLRYKDTVWPSNTGELFF. CDR3 nucleotides: TGCGCCAGCAGCCTCAGATACAAGGACACAGTGTGGCCATCGAACACCGGGGAGCTGTTTTTT.

Comments on this clone: Other nucleotide sequences in the sample specify the same CDR3. The chain combines TRBV10-3 with TRBJ1-3; no definite D call. Per germline, CDR1 ENHRY and CDR2 SYGVKD. This CDR3 is 14 amino acids long. Trimming left V 0 bases short and J 4 bases short, with 7 bases between. CDR3 DNA sequence: TGTGCCATCAGTGAGTCAGGCGGGGGAAACACCATATATTTT. The encoded protein is CAISESGGGNTIYF.

This chain connects TRBV19 to TRBJ1-1; D perhaps matches TRBD1 (5 bases). This CDR3 has 14 amino acids. V was pared by 5 bases and J by 8 bases, with 18 bases between. Germline CDR1 and CDR2: LNHDA and SQIVND (reference sequence). The DNA of the CDR3 is TGTGCCAGTAGTCATCAGGGAGGTGCCCCAGAAGCTTTCTTT. Translated: CASSHQGGAPEAFF.

The rearrangement joins TRBV24-1 to TRBJ1-2; 8 bases match TRBD1. CDR1 is KGHDR and CDR2 is SFDVKD in the germline V gene. This CDR3 spans 16 amino acids. The ends lost 4 bases at V and 1 base at J; junction bases unmatched: 7. In DNA form, the CDR3 reads TGTGCCACCAGTGAACGGACAGGGCCCCTTAACTATGGCTACACCTTC. As protein: CATSERTGPLNYGYTF.

The V call is TRBV2, the J call TRBJ2-7; TRBD1 might be the D (6 bases). Trimming took off 3 bases at V and 7 bases at J, with 16 bases between the two ends. Germline CDR1 SNHLY, CDR2 FYNNEI. The CDR3 loop spans 14 amino acids. CDR3 DNA: TGTGCCAGCAGTGAGAACGGACAGCCCCTTGAGCAGTACTTC. Its protein product is CASSENGQPLEQYF.

This chain connects TRBV6-5 to TRBJ1-2; D is perhaps TRBD1 (5 bases). Germline CDR1 MNHEY, CDR2 SVGAGI. The CDR3 runs to 13 residues. Trimming took 7 bases from V and 4 from J, leaving 13 bases between them. CDR3 bases: TGTGCCAGCAATACGGGCGACAGCTATGGCTACACCTTC. It codes for CASNTGDSYGYTF.

The genes are TRBV2 and TRBJ1-1; the D gene is possibly TRBD1 (5 bases). Germline lookup yields CDR1 SNHLY and CDR2 FYNNEI. CDR3 size: 12 residues. V gave up 4 bases and J gave up 5 bases, with 8 bases separating them. CDR3 nucleotides: TGTGCCAGCAGTGCAGGGTTTACTGAAGCTTTCTTT. Its protein product is CASSAGFTEAFF. The full variable domain, with the rest looked up from reference TRBV2 and TRBJ1-1, is EPEVTQTPSHQVTQMGQEVILRCVPISNHLYFYWYRQILGQKVEFLVSFYNNEISEKSEIFDDQFSVERPDGSNFTLKIRSTKLEDSAMYFCASSAGFTEAFFGQGTRLTVV.

The chain has TRBV28 and TRBJ2-7; 11 nucleotides align to TRBD1. CDR1 and CDR2 from the germline V gene are MDHEN and SYDVKM. The V and J ends lost 6 bases and 5 bases, in that order; junction bases with no gene match: 9. The CDR3 runs to 15 residues. The CDR3 region is CASRSGQGAPDEQYF. In DNA form, the CDR3 reads TGTGCCAGCAGGTCTGGACAGGGGGCGCCGGACGAGCAGTACTTC.

This sequence joins TRBV30 and TRBJ1-2; 7 bases align to TRBD1. The CDR3 extends over 13 amino acids. The junction had 10 bases not matched to a gene; V was cut back by 4 bases and J by 8 bases. Germline V gene lookup returns CDR1 GTSNPN and CDR2 SVGIG (reference sequence). In DNA form, the CDR3 reads TGTGCCTGGAATCCGGACAGGAGAAGGGGCTACACCTTC. It translates to CAWNPDRRRGYTF.